These T cell receptor beta chains were read from a single sample in a study of blood T cell repertoires in COVID-19. The assay was immunoSEQ multiplex PCR, and TCRdb's table has in-frame clones only and misses some. The sample shows approximately 290,000 clones, around nine tenths of them seen only once. Sequenced input: peripheral blood. The receptors were gathered from a woman in her thirties with COVID-19, enrolled during active disease. Each CDR3 is given with its conserved first and last residue. D genes are given only for firm matches. Size is omitted from some rows. Given values are once, few, many or a class for expanded clones.

clone size	V gene	J gene	D gene	CDR3 DNA	CDR3 protein
NA	TRBV6-6	TRBJ1-2	TRBD1	TGTGCCAGCAGTCCCCTCGACAGGGTTCGTCCGAGAGCTAACTATGGCTACACCTTC	CASSPLDRVRPRANYGYTF
NA	TRBV7-9	TRBJ2-3	TRBD2	TGTGCCAGCAGCCTCCCTCTAGCGGGCACAGATACGCAGTATTTT	CASSLPLAGTDTQYF
NA	TRBV7-2	TRBJ1-1	NA	TGTGCCAGCAGCTTAGCGCCCCAGTGGGGGCGGACTGAAGCTTTCTTT	CASSLAPQWGRTEAFF
NA	TRBV5-4	TRBJ1-2	TRBD1	TGTGCCAGCAGCTTGGGGCCTTGGACGGCAGGGGGCGCCTACTCCTATGGCTACACCTTC	CASSLGPWTAGGAYSYGYTF
few	TRBV21-1	TRBJ1-6	NA	TGTGCCACCTTGTTCCTCAGGGTGGGTGGTTCACCCCTCCACTTT	CATLFLRVGGSPLHF
many	TRBV12-3/TRBV12-4	TRBJ1-2	TRBD1	TGTGCCAGCAGCCCCGACAGGGTCTATGGCTACACCTTC	CASSPDRVYGYTF
NA	TRBV19	TRBJ2-5	TRBD2	TGTGCCAGTAGCCAACTAGCGGGGGGCCAAGAGACCCAGTACTTC	CASSQLAGGQETQYF
NA	TRBV19	TRBJ2-2	NA	TGTGCCAGTATGAGCTGGGGGGACACCGGGGAGCTGTTTTTT	CASMSWGDTGELFF
NA	TRBV3-1/TRBV3-2	TRBJ1-1	NA	TGTGCCAGCAGCTCCCAAGGGGTACGTGAAGCTTTCTTT	CASSSQGVREAFF
NA	TRBV19	TRBJ1-1	TRBD1	TGTGCCAGTAGGCCAACGGGACAGGGGAACACTGAAGCTTTCTTT	CASRPTGQGNTEAFF
NA	TRBV28	TRBJ1-2	NA	TGTGCCAGCAGTCCGCAACTGGGAGGGGTTTACTATGGCTACACCTTC	CASSPQLGGVYYGYTF
NA	TRBV3-1/TRBV3-2	TRBJ2-7	NA	TGTGCCAGCAGCCAAGGCCCATCGGTCCTTATCTCCCTCTACGAGCAGTACTTC	CASSQGPSVLISLYEQYF
NA	TRBV2	TRBJ2-3	TRBD2	TGTGCCAGCACCCGGGACTACGCGGGAGGGGATACGCAGTATTTT	CASTRDYAGGDTQYF
once	TRBV28	TRBJ2-1	TRBD2	TGTGCCAGCAGTTTCGTTAGCGGGGGGGTGGGTTACAATGAGCAGTTCTTC	CASSFVSGGVGYNEQFF
NA	TRBV27	TRBJ2-1	TRBD2	TGTGCCAGCAGTTCGGGACTAGTTGCCAATGAGCAGTTCTTC	CASSSGLVANEQFF
NA	TRBV2	TRBJ1-2	NA	TGTGCCAGCAGAACAGACATCCCCTATGGCTACACCTTC	CASRTDIPYGYTF
NA	TRBV19	TRBJ2-3	NA	TGTGCCAGTAGTCCCGGACACTTCAGCACAGATACGCAGTATTTT	CASSPGHFSTDTQYF
NA	TRBV2	TRBJ2-5	TRBD2	TGTGCCAGCAAGTGGCGGGGGGGGCAAGAGACCCAGTACTTC	CASKWRGGQETQYF
NA	TRBV7-9	TRBJ1-1	NA	TGTGCCAGCAGGCGCCCAGGGTTTGCGACCCTTGAAGCTTTCTTT	CASRRPGFATLEAFF
NA	TRBV5-5	TRBJ1-5	NA	TGTGCCAGCAGCAATTCCGTAGAGCCCCAGCATTTT	CASSNSVEPQHF
NA	TRBV6-6	TRBJ2-2	TRBD2	TGTGCCAGCAGTTCGGCTAGCGGGGGGGTCGCCGGGGAGCTGTTTTTT	CASSSASGGVAGELFF
NA	TRBV27	TRBJ1-3	NA	TGTGCCAGCAGCCCGCGCCCGGTGGGCTTCGGAAACACCATATATTTT	CASSPRPVGFGNTIYF
once	TRBV3-1/TRBV3-2	TRBJ1-4	NA	TGTGCCAGCAGCCAAGATTTCGGGTTTGAAAAACTGTTTTTT	CASSQDFGFEKLFF